This section outlines one TCR beta chain sequence together with its context. As yet, its antigen is unknown. The same CDR3 also results from other DNA sequences found in this sample. This entry belongs to a study of shared clonotypes between healthy human individuals. Germline V gene sequence: CDR1 MGHRA, CDR2 YSYEKL. J gave up 8 bases and V 1 base, and 2 bases lay outside the gene matches. This CDR3 is 15 amino acids long. Study results and limitations: Roughly 5% was the fraction of naive CD4 clonotypes found shared across a few donors. A generally larger estimated richness was seen in naive subsets than in memory subsets.

Assay used: immunoSEQ multiplex PCR; TCRdb lists only in-frame clones, some missing. This sample yields 2,500,000 or so clones, of which approximately 90% are seen a single time; roughly 0.14% belongs to the top ten. The V call is TRBV4-1, the J call TRBJ2-1; 13 bases are a match to TRBD2. Sequenced sample: naive CD4+ T cells sorted from blood. Subset meaning: CD45RA+ positively selected. The receptor was derived from a young man in good health. CDR3 amino acids: CASSQALAGGDEQFF. CDR3 nucleotides: TGCGCCAGCAGCCAAGCACTAGCGGGAGGGGATGAGCAGTTCTTC.